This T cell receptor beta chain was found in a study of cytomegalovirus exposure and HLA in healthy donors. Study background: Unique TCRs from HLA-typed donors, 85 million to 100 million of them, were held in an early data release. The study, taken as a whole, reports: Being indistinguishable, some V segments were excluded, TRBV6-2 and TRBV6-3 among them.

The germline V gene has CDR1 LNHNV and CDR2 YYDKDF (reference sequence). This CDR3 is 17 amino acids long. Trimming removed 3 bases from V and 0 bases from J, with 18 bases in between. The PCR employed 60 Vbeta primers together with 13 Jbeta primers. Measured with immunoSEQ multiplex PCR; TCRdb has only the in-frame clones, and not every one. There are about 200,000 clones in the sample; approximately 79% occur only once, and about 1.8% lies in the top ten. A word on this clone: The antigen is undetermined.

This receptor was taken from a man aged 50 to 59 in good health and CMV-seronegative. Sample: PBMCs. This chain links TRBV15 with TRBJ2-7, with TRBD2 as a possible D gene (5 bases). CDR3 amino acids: CATSRDFGLSSSYEQYF. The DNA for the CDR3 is TGTGCCACCAGCAGGGATTTTGGACTTTCCAGCTCCTACGAGCAGTACTTC.